Presented here are 31 T cell receptor beta chains from one specimen sequenced in a study of T cell responses to AZD1222 COVID-19 vaccine. The table came from immunoSEQ multiplex PCR; TCRdb's copy has only in-frame clones and leaves some out. There are approximately 150,000 clones in the sample; approximately 89% occur only once, and around 2.2% lies in the top ten. The input for sequencing was peripheral blood, taken on day 0 of AZD1222 vaccination. These TCRs come from an adult in good health.

V gene TRBV5-1 combines with J gene TRBJ1-1; 7 nucleotides line up with TRBD1. V shed 0 bases and J 4 bases; nucleotides not matched to a gene: 9. Germline values: CDR1 SGHRS, CDR2 YFSETQ. CDR3 size: 16 residues. CDR3 residues: CASSLVAGGLGTEAFF. The DNA for the CDR3 is TGCGCCAGCAGCTTGGTGGCAGGGGGATTAGGCACTGAAGCTTTCTTT.

This clone has more than one count but fewer than ten. This chain links TRBV7-9 with TRBJ2-7, with 9 bases matching TRBD1. V gave up 5 bases and J gave up 2 bases; unmatched junction bases: 4. This CDR3 spans 14 amino acids. CDR1 is SEHNR, CDR2 FQNEAQ, per germline (reference sequence). CDR3 sequence: CASSARDRAYEQYF. In DNA, the CDR3 is TGTGCCAGCAGCGCCCGGGACAGGGCCTACGAGCAGTACTTC.

This rearrangement joins TRBV5-4 to TRBJ1-2; D gene ambiguous. Germline CDR1 SGHNT, CDR2 YYREEE (reference sequence). V was clipped by 5 bases and J by 3 bases, with 11 bases between them. CDR3 length: 13 residues. Here the CDR3 reads CASRTGIDYGYTF. The CDR3 DNA reads TGTGCCAGCAGGACCGGGATTGACTATGGCTACACCTTC.

V gene TRBV15 combines with J gene TRBJ1-2, with D possibly matching TRBD1 (6 bases). The CDR3 totals 15 residues. V shed 3 bases and J shed 4 bases, with 15 bases lying between them. Looked up from germline, CDR1 is LNHNV and CDR2 is YYDKDF (reference sequence). The CDR3 coding sequence is TGTGCCACCAGCAGGGGTTATGGGACAACCTATGGCTACACCTTC. As protein: CATSRGYGTTYGYTF.

The chain combines TRBV5-4 with TRBJ2-2; D not certain. There are 14 residues in the CDR3. Germline CDR1 and CDR2: SGHNT and YYREEE (reference sequence). Between the trimmed V and J ends, which lost 4 bases and 0 bases, there was a span of 7 bases. Written as DNA, the CDR3 is TGTGCCAGCAGCCCGCCCACGAACACCGGGGAGCTGTTTTTT. Protein: CASSPPTNTGELFF.

The rearrangement uses TRBV24-1 and TRBJ2-2; D is perhaps TRBD2 (6 bases). This CDR3 region has 15 residues. Germline CDR1 reads KGHDR; CDR2 reads SFDVKD. V was clipped by 7 bases and J by 3 bases, with 14 bases between them. In DNA, the CDR3 is TGTGCCACCAGACTTCTAGCGAGCTACACCGGGGAGCTGTTTTTT. Translation gives CATRLLASYTGELFF.

V usage is TRBV6-2 or TRBV6-3 and J usage is TRBJ2-1, with 10 bases fitting TRBD2. The CDR3 consists of 18 residues. Germline lookup yields CDR1 MNHEY and CDR2 SVGEGT. V gave up 3 bases and J gave up 3 bases; unmatched junction bases: 11. The CDR3 region has the DNA TGTGCCAGCAGTTATCCCGGGACTAGCGCACTTTTCTACAATGAGCAGTTCTTC. Protein sequence: CASSYPGTSALFYNEQFF.

The chain combines TRBV11-2 with TRBJ2-5; D perhaps matches TRBD2 (5 bases). Germline V gene data show CDR1 as SGHAT and CDR2 as FQNNGV. The CDR3 has 14 residues. Trimming stripped 5 bases from V and 4 bases from J, with 14 bases between. CDR3 amino acids: CASSRGPARETQYF. The CDR3 DNA is TGTGCCAGCAGCCGAGGGCCAGCGAGAGAGACCCAGTACTTC.

V gene TRBV11-2 combines with J gene TRBJ2-2, with D unresolved. The CDR3 runs to 16 residues. The V and J ends lost 0 bases and 2 bases respectively, with 10 bases between them. CDR1 is SGHAT, CDR2 FQNNGV, per germline. As DNA, the CDR3 is TGTGCCAGCAGCTTAGATTCCGGCGCTAACACCGGGGAGCTGTTTTTT. It codes for CASSLDSGANTGELFF.

The gene calls are TRBV29-1 and TRBJ1-4; 9 bases are shared with TRBD1. Per germline, CDR1 SQVTM and CDR2 ANQGSEA. The CDR3 is made up of 14 amino acids. Trimming took 4 bases from V and 6 from J; bases not matched to a gene: 6. CDR3 sequence reads: CSVGVGTGYEKLFF. The CDR3 DNA follows: TGCAGCGTTGGAGTGGGGACAGGGTATGAAAAACTGTTTTTT.

The chain carries TRBV4-3 and TRBJ1-5; 7 bases are shared with TRBD1. The CDR3 has 13 amino acids. The V segment lost 4 bases and the J segment 6 bases; nucleotides outside the gene matches: 3. The germline V gene has CDR1 LGHNA and CDR2 YSLEER. The CDR3 bases are TGCGCCAGCAGCCGGGACAGAGCTCAGCCCCAGCATTTT. Encoded protein: CASSRDRAQPQHF.

This chain joins TRBV19 and TRBJ2-6; D remains ambiguous. Germline V gives CDR1 LNHDA, CDR2 SQIVND (reference sequence). With 6 bases removed from V and 2 bases from J, the gap between germline ends came to 17 bases. The length of the CDR3 is 17 residues. The CDR3 sequence is CASSIPFPGAGANVLTF. For the CDR3, the DNA is TGTGCCAGTAGCATACCTTTCCCTGGGGCTGGGGCCAACGTCCTGACTTTC.

This clone was seen only a few times. This rearrangement joins TRBV4-3 to TRBJ1-2; TRBD1 is a possible D gene (5 bases). The germline V and J ends were trimmed by 1 base and 4 bases, with 19 bases remaining between them. This CDR3 spans 17 amino acids. Germline loops: CDR1 LGHNA, CDR2 YSLEER. CDR3 region: CASSQGGTQEGVYGYTF. CDR3 DNA: TGCGCCAGCAGCCAAGGGGGGACCCAGGAAGGGGTCTATGGCTACACCTTC.

The chain uses TRBV27 and TRBJ1-2; 9 nucleotides align to TRBD1. The germline V gene encodes CDR1 MNHEY and CDR2 SMNVEV (reference sequence). The CDR3 consists of 15 residues. The J segment lost 8 bases and the V segment lost 0 bases, leaving 7 bases of the junction unmatched. The CDR3 nucleotides are TGTGCCAGCAGTTTATCCCAGACAGGGGGAGGCGGCTACACCTTC. It yields the protein CASSLSQTGGGGYTF.

The genes are TRBV9 and TRBJ2-1, with 9 bases matching TRBD1. The germline gives CDR1 SGDLS, CDR2 YYNGEE. Trimming removed 6 bases from V and 9 bases from J; junction bases left unmatched: 10. CDR3 length equals 14 residues. The CDR3 here is CASTLGQGRSEQFF. In nucleotides, the CDR3 is TGTGCCAGCACCTTAGGACAGGGGCGAAGTGAGCAGTTCTTC.

V is TRBV11-3 and J is TRBJ1-1; the D gene is possibly TRBD1 (6 bases). V shed 3 bases and J shed 4 bases, with 9 bases lying between them. This CDR3 is built from 13 residues. CDR1 is SGHNT and CDR2 is YENEEA in the germline V gene. The CDR3 DNA is TGTGCCAGCAGCTTTAAGGGGGGCACTGAAGCTTTCTTT. Translation gives CASSFKGGTEAFF.

The CDR3 bases are TGTGCCAGCAGCGCCTATAGCGGGAGGGCCATAGATACGCAGTATTTT. This encodes CASSAYSGRAIDTQYF. The gene calls are TRBV9 and TRBJ2-3, with 11 bases identical to TRBD2. Losses at the gene ends were 3 bases for V and 5 bases for J; bases not matched to a gene: 8. Germline assignment: CDR1 SGDLS and CDR2 YYNGEE. This CDR3 contains 16 residues.

Only one count was recorded for this clone. The V call is TRBV7-9, the J call TRBJ1-2, with 8 bases fitting TRBD1. Per the germline V gene, CDR1 is SEHNR and CDR2 is FQNEAQ (reference sequence). The CDR3 is 16 residues long. After removal of 6 bases from V and 1 base from J, the junction contained 10 bases not matched to a gene. Written as DNA, the CDR3 is TGTGCCAGCAGTTTGGGACAGGCGCCGTTTAACTATGGCTACACCTTC. Protein: CASSLGQAPFNYGYTF.

The CDR3 loop is CASSSTLEETQYF. The DNA for the CDR3 is TGCGCCAGCAGCTCGACGCTGGAGGAGACCCAGTACTTC. This rearrangement joins TRBV5-1 to TRBJ2-5, with D uncertain. Germline values: CDR1 SGHRS, CDR2 YFSETQ. The CDR3 is 13 amino acids. Trimming removed 3 bases from V and 5 bases from J, with 11 bases in between.

This chain joins TRBV9 and TRBJ1-4; D gene uncertain. The germline gives CDR1 SGDLS, CDR2 YYNGEE. V dropped 0 bases and J dropped 5 bases, with 8 bases sitting between them. The CDR3 covers 14 residues. The CDR3 reads CASSVDGINEKLFF. CDR3 nucleotide sequence: TGTGCCAGCAGCGTAGATGGGATCAATGAAAAACTGTTTTTT.

The chain uses TRBV5-1 and TRBJ1-1; TRBD1 matches at 9 bases. The CDR3 loop spans 15 amino acids. Germline V lookup: CDR1 SGHRS, CDR2 YFSETQ. The trim removed 4 bases at V and 5 bases at J, leaving 9 bases unmatched. The CDR3 DNA sequence: TGCGCCAGCAGCGGAACACAGGGGGCAAGGACTGAAGCTTTCTTT. This sequence encodes CASSGTQGARTEAFF.

The chain has TRBV7-2 and TRBJ1-3, with a tentative D call TRBD1 (6 bases). V was pared by 2 bases and J by 0 bases, with 11 bases between. CDR1 SGHTA and CDR2 FQGNSA come from the germline V gene. The CDR3 extends over 16 amino acids. The CDR3 loop is CASSLPQGTSGNTIYF. The CDR3, as DNA: TGTGCCAGCAGCTTACCACAGGGTACCTCTGGAAACACCATATATTTT.

V gene TRBV2 combines with J gene TRBJ2-1; no clear D gene. Deletions cut 6 bases from V and 6 bases from J, with 12 bases between. The CDR3 totals 13 residues. Germline V gives CDR1 SNHLY, CDR2 FYNNEI. The CDR3 loop is CASRNPSGNEQFF. CDR3 coding DNA: TGTGCCAGCAGGAACCCCTCTGGCAATGAGCAGTTCTTC.

This rearrangement joins TRBV5-4 to TRBJ1-3; unclear D gene. Looked up from germline, CDR1 is SGHNT and CDR2 is YYREEE (reference sequence). The CDR3 has 17 residues. The V end lost 0 bases, the J end lost 0 bases, and 13 bases lay between the germline ends. This CDR3 reads CASSLGGLGSSGNTIYF. CDR3 nucleotides: TGTGCCAGCAGCTTGGGAGGCTTGGGGAGCTCTGGAAACACCATATATTTT.

V and J are TRBV7-2 and TRBJ2-4, with 8 bases lining up with TRBD1. The V gene end was trimmed by 4 bases and the J gene end by 6 bases; junction bases not matched to a gene: 11. The germline V gene has CDR1 SGHTA and CDR2 FQGNSA. The CDR3 is 16 residues long. In nucleotides, the CDR3 is TGTGCCAGCAGCTACAATCTTTGGACAGGGAGAAACATTCAGTACTTC. Protein sequence: CASSYNLWTGRNIQYF.

This rearrangement joins TRBV11-2 to TRBJ2-1; possibly TRBD1 for D (6 bases). The CDR3 runs to 19 residues. Germline loops: CDR1 SGHAT, CDR2 FQNNGV. Between the trimmed V and J ends, which lost 2 bases and 5 bases, there was a span of 25 bases. DNA for the CDR3: TGTGCCAGCAGCTTAAGATCAATCGGACAGCCGAGACTAAACAATGAGCAGTTCTTC. Translated: CASSLRSIGQPRLNNEQFF.

This clone was picked up one time. The rearrangement joins TRBV19 to TRBJ2-1; 10 positions agree with TRBD2. The CDR3 sequence is 15 residues long. The V segment lost 1 base and the J segment 15 bases; nucleotides outside the gene matches: 12. Looked up from germline, CDR1 is LNHDA and CDR2 is SQIVND (reference sequence). The CDR3 protein is CASSIGDPSGRALFF. In DNA, the CDR3 is TGTGCCAGTAGTATAGGGGACCCAAGCGGGAGGGCCTTGTTCTTC.

This clone was detected only once. This chain joins TRBV28 and TRBJ1-2, with D possibly being TRBD1 (5 bases). Germline V lookup: CDR1 MDHEN, CDR2 SYDVKM. The V end was cut by 9 bases, the J end by 3 bases, with 17 bases between. CDR3 size: 14 residues. CDR3 bases: TGTGCCAGTTTCCCGGGACCAATTTACTATGGCTACACCTTC. It is translated as CASFPGPIYYGYTF.

This clone has more than one count but fewer than ten. The DNA of the CDR3 is TGTGCCAGCAACAAACGGGCAGGGGACTCTGAAGCTTTCTTT. As protein: CASNKRAGDSEAFF. This chain joins TRBV5-6 and TRBJ1-1, with D tentatively TRBD1 (6 bases). Germline loops: CDR1 SGHDT, CDR2 YYEEEE. The V end lost 6 bases, the J end lost 6 bases, and 18 bases lay between the germline ends. The CDR3 contains 14 residues. Filled out from reference TRBV5-6 and TRBJ1-1, the complete variable domain reads DAGVTQSPTHLIKTRGQQVTLRCSPKSGHDTVSWYQQALGQGPQFIFQYYEEEERQRGNFPDRFSGHQFPNYSSELNVNALLLGDSALYLCASNKRAGDSEAFFGQGTRLTVV.

The rearrangement links TRBV27 to TRBJ1-2, with 7 bases fitting TRBD1. After removal of 4 bases from V and 8 bases from J, the junction contained 7 bases not matched to a gene. The germline V gene encodes CDR1 MNHEY and CDR2 SMNVEV (reference sequence). The CDR3 length is 13 residues. CDR3 region: CASSSTQGFGYTF. The CDR3 region has the DNA TGTGCCAGCAGTTCCACACAGGGGTTCGGCTACACCTTC.

The CDR3 region has the DNA TGTGCCAGCAGCCAAGACAGGGGGAGTCTCGGTGACTATGGCTACACCTTC. This codes for CASSQDRGSLGDYGYTF. The genes are TRBV3-1 (or the pseudogene TRBV3-2) and TRBJ1-2; 7 nucleotides agree with TRBD1. Germline-derived CDR1 and CDR2 are LGHDT and YNNKEL (reference sequence). Germline trimming cut 0 bases from V and 3 bases from J; bases unmatched to any gene: 10. The CDR3 is made up of 17 amino acids.